Below, 8 T cell receptor beta chains from the same sample are listed, as sequenced in a study of control samples from healthy donors and cancer patients. TCRdb's copy holds only in-frame clones and misses some; the assay was immunoSEQ multiplex PCR. The profile covers approximately 120,000 clones, with around 89% appearing a single time and about 16% taken by the ten largest. Sequenced material: blood. Receptors were obtained from a woman aged 50 to 65 in good health.

The chain recombines TRBV30 with TRBJ1-6; D is undetermined. Germline V gene sequence: CDR1 GTSNPN, CDR2 SVGIG (reference sequence). V was pared by 8 bases and J by 7 bases, with 15 bases between. The CDR3 extends over 13 amino acids. The CDR3 bases are TGTGCCCAGACGGCCCTCTTAAATTCACCCCTCCACTTT. Its translation: CAQTALLNSPLHF.

This chain connects TRBV5-1 to TRBJ2-1; D could derive from TRBD1 or TRBD2 (5 bases each). This CDR3 has 15 residues. Deletions cut 5 bases from V and 4 bases from J, with 16 bases between. Germline CDR1 reads SGHRS; CDR2 reads YFSETQ. CDR3 amino acids: CASRGAGAYYNEQFF. CDR3 in DNA: TGCGCCAGCAGAGGGGCCGGGGCCTATTACAATGAGCAGTTCTTC.

The chain has TRBV7-9 and TRBJ1-2; TRBD1 might be the D (5 bases). The CDR3 sequence is 15 residues long. Germline-derived CDR1 and CDR2 are SEHNR and FQNEAQ (reference sequence). Trimming left V 5 bases short and J 5 bases short, with 18 bases between. CDR3 DNA sequence: TGTGCCAGCAGCCCAATGACCGACAGTGCTTATGGCTACACCTTC. Protein sequence: CASSPMTDSAYGYTF.

This chain joins TRBV10-1 and TRBJ2-3; D is undetermined. The CDR3 covers 12 residues. The V end was cut by 2 bases, the J end by 4 bases, with 4 bases between. Germline-derived CDR1 and CDR2 are WNHNN and SYGVQD (reference sequence). The CDR3: CASSERPDTQYF. In DNA, the CDR3 is TGCGCCAGCAGTGAGCGTCCAGATACGCAGTATTTT.

The genes are TRBV18 and TRBJ2-7, with 10 bases matching TRBD2. The length of the CDR3 is 13 residues. Germline V gene data show CDR1 as KGHSH and CDR2 as LQKENI. V lost 5 bases and J lost 5; bases outside the gene matches: 3. CDR3 sequence reads: CASSSLAGDEQYV. For the CDR3, the DNA is TGTGCCAGCTCATCCCTAGCGGGAGACGAGCAGTACGTC.

This chain uses TRBV19 with TRBJ1-1; D may be TRBD1 (6 bases). Germline CDR1 is LNHDA and CDR2 is SQIVND (reference sequence). The CDR3 loop spans 17 amino acids. The ends were cut back, 6 bases at V and 2 bases at J, with 22 bases in the middle. As DNA, the CDR3 is TGTGCCAGTAGGGACCGTCAGGGGATCGGGCCAAACACTGAAGCTTTCTTT. As protein: CASRDRQGIGPNTEAFF.

The CDR3 protein is CASSSDRPNYGYTF. Here the CDR3 DNA reads TGTGCCAGCAGCTCTGACCGTCCTAACTATGGCTACACCTTC. The chain combines TRBV7-2 with TRBJ1-2; D is ambiguous. Germline V lookup: CDR1 SGHTA, CDR2 FQGNSA. V lost 4 bases and J 0 bases, leaving 9 bases between the germline ends. The CDR3 consists of 14 residues.

The V gene is TRBV7-2, the J gene TRBJ1-5; 7 bases fit TRBD1. Trimming at V came to 3 bases and at J to 8 bases, leaving 10 bases not matched to a gene. This CDR3 has 15 amino acids. Germline assignment: CDR1 SGHTA and CDR2 FQGNSA. CDR3 nucleotides: TGTGCCAGCAGCTTCGGACAGGCTGGCGGTGAGCCCCAGCATTTT. It translates to CASSFGQAGGEPQHF.